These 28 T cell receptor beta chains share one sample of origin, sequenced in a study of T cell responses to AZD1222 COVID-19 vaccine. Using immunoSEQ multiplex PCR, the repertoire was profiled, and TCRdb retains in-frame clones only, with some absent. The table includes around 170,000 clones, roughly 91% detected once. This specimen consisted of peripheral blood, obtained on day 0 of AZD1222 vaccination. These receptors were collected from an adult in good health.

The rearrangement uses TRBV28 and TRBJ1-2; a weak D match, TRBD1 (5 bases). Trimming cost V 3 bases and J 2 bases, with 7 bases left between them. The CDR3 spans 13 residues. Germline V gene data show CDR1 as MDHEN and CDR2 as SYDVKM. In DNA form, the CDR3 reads TGTGCCAGCAGTTTTACAGGCAACTATGGCTACACCTTC. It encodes CASSFTGNYGYTF.

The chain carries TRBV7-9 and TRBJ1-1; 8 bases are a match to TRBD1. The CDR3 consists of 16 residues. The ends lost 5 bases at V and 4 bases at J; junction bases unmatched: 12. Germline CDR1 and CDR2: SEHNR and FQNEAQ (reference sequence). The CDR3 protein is CASSPRQGRIGTEAFF. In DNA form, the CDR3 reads TGTGCCAGCAGCCCTCGACAGGGGAGAATCGGCACTGAAGCTTTCTTT.

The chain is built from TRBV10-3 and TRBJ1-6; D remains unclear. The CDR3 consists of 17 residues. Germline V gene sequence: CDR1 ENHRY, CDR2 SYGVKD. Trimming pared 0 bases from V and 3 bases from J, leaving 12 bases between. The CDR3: CAISESGSPGYNSPLHF. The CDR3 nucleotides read TGTGCCATCAGTGAGTCTGGCAGCCCTGGCTATAATTCACCCCTCCACTTT.

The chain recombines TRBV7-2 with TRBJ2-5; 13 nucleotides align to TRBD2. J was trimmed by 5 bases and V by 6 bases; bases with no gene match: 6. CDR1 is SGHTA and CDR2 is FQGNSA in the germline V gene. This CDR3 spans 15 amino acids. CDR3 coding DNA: TGTGCCAGCAGAACTAGCGGGGGGGCCTGGGAGACCCAGTACTTC. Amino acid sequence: CASRTSGGAWETQYF.

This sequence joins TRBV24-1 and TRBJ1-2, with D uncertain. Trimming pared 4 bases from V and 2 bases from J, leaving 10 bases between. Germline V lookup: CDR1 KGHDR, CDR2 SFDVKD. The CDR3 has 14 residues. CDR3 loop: CATSDPRVNYGYTF. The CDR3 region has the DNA TGTGCCACCAGTGACCCGCGCGTGAACTATGGCTACACCTTC.

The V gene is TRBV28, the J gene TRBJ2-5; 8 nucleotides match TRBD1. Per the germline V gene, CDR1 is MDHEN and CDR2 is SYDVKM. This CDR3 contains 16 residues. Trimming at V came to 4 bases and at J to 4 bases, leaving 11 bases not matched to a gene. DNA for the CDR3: TGTGCCAGCAGTTCGGCAGGGGGCGCTTCCCCAGAGACCCAGTACTTC. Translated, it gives CASSSAGGASPETQYF.

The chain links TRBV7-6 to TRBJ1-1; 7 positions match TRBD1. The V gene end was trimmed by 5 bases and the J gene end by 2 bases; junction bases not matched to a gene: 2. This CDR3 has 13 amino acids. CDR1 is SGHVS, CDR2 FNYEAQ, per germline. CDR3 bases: TGTGCCAGCAGCGGGGACAGTAACACTGAAGCTTTCTTT. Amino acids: CASSGDSNTEAFF.

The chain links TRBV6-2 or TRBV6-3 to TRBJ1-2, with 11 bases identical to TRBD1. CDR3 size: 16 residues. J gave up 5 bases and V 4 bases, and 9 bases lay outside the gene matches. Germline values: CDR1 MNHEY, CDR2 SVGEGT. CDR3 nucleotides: TGTGCCAGCAGTTTTCCGGGACAGGGGGATTCTTATGGCTACACCTTC. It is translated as CASSFPGQGDSYGYTF.

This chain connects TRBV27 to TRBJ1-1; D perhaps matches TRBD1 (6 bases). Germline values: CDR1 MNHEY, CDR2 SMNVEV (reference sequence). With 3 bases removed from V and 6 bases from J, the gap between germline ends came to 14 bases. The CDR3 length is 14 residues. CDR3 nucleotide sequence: TGTGCCAGCAGTTTTATCGGGGGGCAAGCTGAAGCTTTCTTT. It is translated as CASSFIGGQAEAFF.

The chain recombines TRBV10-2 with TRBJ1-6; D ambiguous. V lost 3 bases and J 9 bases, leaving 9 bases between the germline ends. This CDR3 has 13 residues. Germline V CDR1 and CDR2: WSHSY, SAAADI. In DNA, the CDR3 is TGCGCCAGCAGTGAAGGGTCGGGTTCACCCCTCCACTTT. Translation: CASSEGSGSPLHF.

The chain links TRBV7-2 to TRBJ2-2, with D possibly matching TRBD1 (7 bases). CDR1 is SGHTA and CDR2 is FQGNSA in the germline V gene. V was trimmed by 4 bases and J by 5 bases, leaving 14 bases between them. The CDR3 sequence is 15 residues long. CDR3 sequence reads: CASSSTGSGTGELFF. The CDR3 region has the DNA TGTGCCAGCAGCTCGACAGGGAGCGGGACCGGGGAGCTGTTTTTT.

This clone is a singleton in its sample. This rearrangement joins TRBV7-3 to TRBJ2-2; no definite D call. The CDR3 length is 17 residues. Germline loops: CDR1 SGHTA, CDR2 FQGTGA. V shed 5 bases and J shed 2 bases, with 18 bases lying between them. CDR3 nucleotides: TGTGCCAGCAGCCCTGGACCTACTCGCCTAAACACCGGGGAGCTGTTTTTT. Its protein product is CASSPGPTRLNTGELFF. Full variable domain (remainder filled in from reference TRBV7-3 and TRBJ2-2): GAGVSQTPSNKVTEKGKYVELRCDPISGHTALYWYRQSLGQGPEFLIYFQGTGAADDSGLPNDRFFAVRPEGSVSTLKIQRTERGDSAVYLCASSPGPTRLNTGELFFGEGSRLTVL.

The CDR3 here is CASSQSTRAEAFF. The CDR3 bases are TGTGCCAGCAGCCAATCGACTAGGGCTGAAGCTTTCTTT. The chain has TRBV16 and TRBJ1-1; unclear D gene. The ends were cut back, 0 bases at V and 6 bases at J, with 8 bases in the middle. There are 13 residues in the CDR3. CDR1 is KGHSY and CDR2 is FQNENV in the germline V gene.

CDR3 loop: CATSDPGTGFTDTQYF. In DNA, the CDR3 is TGTGCCACCAGTGATCCAGGGACAGGTTTTACAGATACGCAGTATTTT. V is TRBV24-1 and J is TRBJ2-3; 8 nucleotides match TRBD1. The germline V gene has CDR1 KGHDR and CDR2 SFDVKD. The CDR3 sequence is 16 residues long. V lost 3 bases to trimming and J lost 3 bases; unmatched junction nucleotides: 7.

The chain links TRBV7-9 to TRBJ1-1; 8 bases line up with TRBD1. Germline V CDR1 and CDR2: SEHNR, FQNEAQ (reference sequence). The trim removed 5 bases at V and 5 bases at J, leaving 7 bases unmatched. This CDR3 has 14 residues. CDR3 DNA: TGTGCCAGCAGCCTTGCAGGGGGCTTTACTGAAGCTTTCTTT. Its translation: CASSLAGGFTEAFF.

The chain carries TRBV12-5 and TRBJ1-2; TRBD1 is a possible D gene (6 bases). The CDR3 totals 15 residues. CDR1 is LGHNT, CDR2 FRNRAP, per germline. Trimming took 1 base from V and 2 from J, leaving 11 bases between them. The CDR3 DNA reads TGTGCTAGTGGTTTGGGGCTAGGGGGGAACTATGGCTACACCTTC. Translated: CASGLGLGGNYGYTF.

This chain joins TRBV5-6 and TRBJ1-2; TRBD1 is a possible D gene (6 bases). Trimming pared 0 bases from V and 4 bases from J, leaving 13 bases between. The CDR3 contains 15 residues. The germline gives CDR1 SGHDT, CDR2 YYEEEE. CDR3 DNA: TGTGCCAGCAGCTTGGGGGCAACAGGGTTCTATGGCTACACCTTC. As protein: CASSLGATGFYGYTF.

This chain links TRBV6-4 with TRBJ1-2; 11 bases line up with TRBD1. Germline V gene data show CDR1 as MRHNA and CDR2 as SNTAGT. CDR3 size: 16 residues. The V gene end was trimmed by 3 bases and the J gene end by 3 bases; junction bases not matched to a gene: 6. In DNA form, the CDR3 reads TGTGCCAGCAGTGAAGGGACAGGGGGTCCCTACTATGGCTACACCTTC. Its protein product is CASSEGTGGPYYGYTF.

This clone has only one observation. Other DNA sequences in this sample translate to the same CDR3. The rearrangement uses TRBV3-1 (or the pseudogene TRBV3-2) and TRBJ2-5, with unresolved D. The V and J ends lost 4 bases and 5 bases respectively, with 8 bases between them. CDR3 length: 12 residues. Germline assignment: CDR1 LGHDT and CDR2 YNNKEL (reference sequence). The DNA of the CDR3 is TGTGCCAGCAGCCCCCTCGGGGAGACCCAGTACTTC. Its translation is CASSPLGETQYF.

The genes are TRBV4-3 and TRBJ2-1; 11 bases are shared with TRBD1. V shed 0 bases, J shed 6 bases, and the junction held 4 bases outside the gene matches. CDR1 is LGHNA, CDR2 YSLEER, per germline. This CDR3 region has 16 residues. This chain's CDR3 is CASSQDGQGAVNEQFF. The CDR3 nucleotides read TGCGCCAGCAGCCAAGATGGACAGGGGGCCGTCAATGAGCAGTTCTTC.

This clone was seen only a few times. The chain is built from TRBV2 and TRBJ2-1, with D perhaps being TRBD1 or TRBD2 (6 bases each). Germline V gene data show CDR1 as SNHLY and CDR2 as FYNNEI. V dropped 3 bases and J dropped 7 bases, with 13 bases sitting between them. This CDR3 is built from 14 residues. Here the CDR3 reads CASSEGGGINEQFF. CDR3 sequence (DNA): TGTGCCAGCAGTGAGGGGGGCGGTATTAATGAGCAGTTCTTC.

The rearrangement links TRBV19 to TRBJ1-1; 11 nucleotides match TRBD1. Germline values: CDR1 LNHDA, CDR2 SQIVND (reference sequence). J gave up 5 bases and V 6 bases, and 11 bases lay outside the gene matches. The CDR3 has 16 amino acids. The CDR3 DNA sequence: TGTGCCAGTAGAGCCAAACCGGGACAGGGGGGAACTGAAGCTTTCTTT. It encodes CASRAKPGQGGTEAFF.

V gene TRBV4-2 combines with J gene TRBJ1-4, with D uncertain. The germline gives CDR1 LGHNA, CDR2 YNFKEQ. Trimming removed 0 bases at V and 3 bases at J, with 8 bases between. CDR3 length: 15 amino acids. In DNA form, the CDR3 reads TGTGCCAGCAGCCAAGATCGACTGTCTAATGAAAAACTGTTTTTT. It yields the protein CASSQDRLSNEKLFF.

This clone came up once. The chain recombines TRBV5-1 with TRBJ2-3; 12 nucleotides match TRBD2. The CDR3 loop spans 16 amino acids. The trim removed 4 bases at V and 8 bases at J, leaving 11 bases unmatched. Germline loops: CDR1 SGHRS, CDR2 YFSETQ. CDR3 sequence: CASSLPPSGGEVTQYF. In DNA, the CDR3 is TGCGCCAGCAGCCTCCCCCCTAGCGGGGGGGAAGTTACGCAGTATTTT.

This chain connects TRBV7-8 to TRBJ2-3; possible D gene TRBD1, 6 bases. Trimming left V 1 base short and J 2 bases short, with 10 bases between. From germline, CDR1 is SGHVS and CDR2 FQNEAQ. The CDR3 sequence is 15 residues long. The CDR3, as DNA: TGTGCCAGCAGCTTAGGAGGGGGAACCACAGATACGCAGTATTTT. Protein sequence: CASSLGGGTTDTQYF.

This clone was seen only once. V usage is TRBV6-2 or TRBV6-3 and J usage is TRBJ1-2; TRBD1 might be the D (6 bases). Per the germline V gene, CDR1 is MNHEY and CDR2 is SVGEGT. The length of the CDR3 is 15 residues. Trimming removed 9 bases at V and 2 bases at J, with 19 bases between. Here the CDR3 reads CASTPTGQPNYGYTF. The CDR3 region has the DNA TGTGCCAGTACCCCTACGGGACAACCCAACTATGGCTACACCTTC.

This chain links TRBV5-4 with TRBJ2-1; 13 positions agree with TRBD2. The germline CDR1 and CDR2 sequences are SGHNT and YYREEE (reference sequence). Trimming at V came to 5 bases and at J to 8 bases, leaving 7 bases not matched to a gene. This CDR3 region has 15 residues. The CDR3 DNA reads TGTGCCAGCAGGATGGGGACTAGCGGGATTTATGAGCAGTTCTTC. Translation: CASRMGTSGIYEQFF.

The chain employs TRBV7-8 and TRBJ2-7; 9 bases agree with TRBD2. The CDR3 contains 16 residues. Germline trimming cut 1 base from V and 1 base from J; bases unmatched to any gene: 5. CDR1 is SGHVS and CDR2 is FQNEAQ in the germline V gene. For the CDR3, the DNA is TGTGCCAGCAGCTTAGGTTTCCTAGCGGGGTCCTACGAGCAGTACTTC. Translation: CASSLGFLAGSYEQYF. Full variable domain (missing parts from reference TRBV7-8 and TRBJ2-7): GAGVSQSPRYKVAKRGQDVALRCDPISGHVSLFWYQQALGQGPEFLTYFQNEAQLDKSGLPSDRFFAERPEGSVSTLKIQRTQQEDSAVYLCASSLGFLAGSYEQYFGPGTRLTVT.